A selection of T cell receptor beta chains follows, all from one sample in a study of blood T cell repertoires in COVID-19. The protocol was immunoSEQ multiplex PCR, while the TCRdb copy is restricted to in-frame clones and leaves out a portion. This table has some 150,000 clones, approximately 83% appearing once. Sequenced: peripheral blood. The receptor set was obtained from a human donor in a cohort sampled during active COVID-19. CDR3s include the opening cysteine and the closing phenylalanine or tryptophan. D genes are given only for firm matches. Expanded clones get a size class; other rows say once, few or many, or leave the size out.

>14|.|TRBV5-1|TRBJ2-1|.
TGCGCCAGCAGTTTCGGGGACTCCTACAATGAGCAGTTCTTC
CASSFGDSYNEQFF
>14|TRBD1|TRBV10-3|TRBJ1-6|.
TGTGCCATCAGTGAGGGGCAGGGGGATTCACCCCTCCACTTT
CAISEGQGDSPLHF
>15|TRBD1|TRBV3-1/TRBV3-2|TRBJ2-1|few
TGTGCCAGCAGCCCAACCGGGACAGGGGAAAGTGAGCAGTTCTTC
CASSPTGTGESEQFF
>14|TRBD1|TRBV19|TRBJ1-5|.
TGTGCCAGTATGGACAGGGTAGGTGGTCAGCCCCAGCATTTT
CASMDRVGGQPQHF
>11|.|TRBV28|TRBJ2-5|.
TGTGCCAGCGTGGGGGCAAAGACCCAGTACTTC
CASVGAKTQYF
>14|.|TRBV3-1/TRBV3-2|TRBJ1-1|.
TGTGCCAGCAGTCCCTTATCGGGTAACACTGAAGCTTTCTTT
CASSPLSGNTEAFF
>15|.|TRBV2|TRBJ2-3|.
TGTGCCAGCAGCATGTCTGGAGCCAGCACAGATACGCAGTATTTT
CASSMSGASTDTQYF
>17|TRBD1|TRBV5-4|TRBJ1-4|.
TGTGCCAGCAGCCGAGGACAGGGCCCGACAAACCCGGAAAAACTGTTTTTT
CASSRGQGPTNPEKLFF
>14|.|TRBV5-1|TRBJ2-7|.
TGCGCCAGCAGCTTGGACAGGGCAAACTACGAGCAGTACTTC
CASSLDRANYEQYF
>12|.|TRBV19|TRBJ1-1|once
TGTGCCAGTAGTGAACGGGACATAGAAGCTTTCTTT
CASSERDIEAFF
>13|.|TRBV2|TRBJ1-6|.
TGTGCCAGCAGACTCGGACAGAATTCACCCCTCCACTTT
CASRLGQNSPLHF
>13|TRBD1|TRBV19|TRBJ2-7|.
TGTGCCAGTAGCACAGGGGGCTTGTACGAGCAGTACTTC
CASSTGGLYEQYF
>15|TRBD2|TRBV5-5|TRBJ2-1|.
TGTGCCAGCAGCTACCTAGCGGGGGCCCACAATGAGCAGTTCTTC
CASSYLAGAHNEQFF
>12|.|TRBV6-5|TRBJ2-7|.
TGTGCCAGCAGTACAGGGATCGGCGAGCAGTACTTC
CASSTGIGEQYF
>11|.|TRBV28|TRBJ1-2|.
TGTGCCAGCAGCATGAACGGTGGCTACACCTTC
CASSMNGGYTF
>13|.|TRBV3-1/TRBV3-2|TRBJ2-2|.
TGTGCCAGCAGCCAGGGGACTACCGGGGAGCTGTTTTTT
CASSQGTTGELFF
>15|.|TRBV5-1|TRBJ2-1|.
TGCGCCAGCAGCTTGGACATAAGCTCCTACAATGAGCAGTTCTTC
CASSLDISSYNEQFF
>12|.|TRBV18|TRBJ2-5|once
TGTGCCAGCTCTCCCCAGGGGGAGACCCAGTACTTC
CASSPQGETQYF
>14|.|TRBV6-4|TRBJ1-2|few
TGTGCCAGCAGGAAGGGGCCAGGGTTGGAAGGCTACACCTTC
CASRKGPGLEGYTF
>14|.|TRBV19|TRBJ1-2|.
TGTGCCAGTAGTACGACAGGAGTTCCTTATGGCTACACCTTC
CASSTTGVPYGYTF
>15|TRBD1|TRBV6-1|TRBJ1-5|few
TGTGCCAGCAGTGAAGCAGGGGGCAGGAATCAGCCCCAGCATTTT
CASSEAGGRNQPQHF
>14|.|TRBV7-9|TRBJ1-1|.
TGTGCCAGCAGCTTTCGGGGCAGCGGGACTGAAGCTTTCTTT
CASSFRGSGTEAFF
>16|.|TRBV9|TRBJ1-3|.
TGTGCCAGCAGCGTAGTCGGGGGACCCCCTGGAAACACCATATATTTT
CASSVVGGPPGNTIYF
>15|TRBD2|TRBV28|TRBJ2-5|once
TGTGCCAGCAGTTTGTGGACTAGCGGGGCCCGGACCCAGTACTTC
CASSLWTSGARTQYF
>13|TRBD1|TRBV27|TRBJ1-1|once
TGTGCCAGCATGAAACAGGGGAATACTGAAGCTTTCTTT
CASMKQGNTEAFF
>12|.|TRBV5-1|TRBJ1-2|once
TGCGCCAGCAGCCCAGGGTATGGTGGCTACACCTTC
CASSPGYGGYTF
>14|.|TRBV11-3|TRBJ1-1|.
TGTGCCAGCAGCTCTGGACAGACGAACACTGAAGCTTTCTTT
CASSSGQTNTEAFF
>13|.|TRBV10-3|TRBJ2-3|.
TGTGCCATCAGTCCCGCAGGGCCAGATACGCAGTATTTT
CAISPAGPDTQYF
>17|TRBD1|TRBV5-6|TRBJ1-5|once
TGTGCCAGCAGCTCTTGGACAGGGGCATATAGCAATCAGCCCCAGCATTTT
CASSSWTGAYSNQPQHF
>13|TRBD1|TRBV27|TRBJ2-5|.
TGTGCCAGCAACGGGGACAGGGGGGGGACCCAGTACTTC
CASNGDRGGTQYF
>15|TRBD1|TRBV28|TRBJ1-5|.
TGTGCCAGCAGTTCGGGACAGCTACTTAATCAGCCCCAGCATTTT
CASSSGQLLNQPQHF
>13|.|TRBV11-2|TRBJ1-4|.
TGTGCCAGCAGCCCGTCGGGTCAGGAAAAACTGTTTTTT
CASSPSGQEKLFF
>14|.|TRBV5-5|TRBJ2-7|.
TGTGCCAGCAGCTTGGGACAGTCCCTCGACGAGCAGTACTTC
CASSLGQSLDEQYF
>14|.|TRBV4-1|TRBJ1-2|few
TGCGCCAGCAGCCCTAGCAGGCTCTTCTATGGCTACACCTTC
CASSPSRLFYGYTF
>14|TRBD2|TRBV27|TRBJ2-1|few
TGTGCCAGCAGTCCTAGCGGGGGTTACAATGAGCAGTTCTTC
CASSPSGGYNEQFF
>13|.|TRBV19|TRBJ1-2|.
TGTGCCAGTAGTGAACAGGAGAACTATGGCTACACCTTC
CASSEQENYGYTF
>17|TRBD2|TRBV5-1|TRBJ2-3|.
TGCGCCAGCAGCTTGGCCCATCTAGCGGGGGGCACAGATACGCAGTATTTT
CASSLAHLAGGTDTQYF
>18|.|TRBV2|TRBJ1-4|.
TGTGCCAGCACTGTGGGACTCCTCCTCGGGTTTTCTAATGAAAAACTGTTTTTT
CASTVGLLLGFSNEKLFF
>18|TRBD2|TRBV14|TRBJ2-5|.
TGTGCCAGCAGCCAAGGGCGGAACCGACTAGCGGGTCGGGAGACCCAGTACTTC
CASSQGRNRLAGRETQYF
>16|.|TRBV2|TRBJ2-3|.
TGTGCCAGCAGTACCTCTAGATTTTTGGGCACAGATACGCAGTATTTT
CASSTSRFLGTDTQYF
>11|.|TRBV12-5|TRBJ1-2|.
TGTGCTAGTATGGGGGCATATGGCTACACCTTC
CASMGAYGYTF
>13|.|TRBV10-1|TRBJ1-1|.
TGCGCCAGCAGTGCCCAGATGAACACTGAAGCTTTCTTT
CASSAQMNTEAFF
>16|TRBD1|TRBV28|TRBJ2-5|.
TGTGCCAGCAGTTTCTCGGGACAGGGTCTACAAGAGACCCAGTACTTC
CASSFSGQGLQETQYF
>16|.|TRBV4-1|TRBJ1-5|.
TGCGCCAGCAGCCAAGATTTGGGACTACCCAATCAGCCCCAGCATTTT
CASSQDLGLPNQPQHF
>15|TRBD1|TRBV9|TRBJ2-2|.
TGTGCCAGCAGCGAGGGGACAGGGGTCATCGGGGAGCTGTTTTTT
CASSEGTGVIGELFF
>16|TRBD1|TRBV5-1|TRBJ1-2|.
TGCGCCAGCAGCTTGTCTCTTACAGGGGCAATACGGGGCTACACCTTC
CASSLSLTGAIRGYTF
>17|TRBD2|TRBV3-1/TRBV3-2|TRBJ2-3|.
TGTGCCAGCAGCCATTTGGGACTAGCGGGGGGGAAAGATACGCAGTATTTT
CASSHLGLAGGKDTQYF
>18|TRBD1|TRBV3-1/TRBV3-2|TRBJ2-3|.
TGTGCCAGCAGCCAAGTTTATTATGGACAGGGCAGCACAGATACGCAGTATTTT
CASSQVYYGQGSTDTQYF
>12|TRBD2|TRBV5-6|TRBJ2-1|.
TGTGCCAGCAGCCGGACTAGCGCGGAGCAGTTCTTC
CASSRTSAEQFF
>13|TRBD1|TRBV7-3|TRBJ1-1|.
TGTGCCAGCAGCTTAGACAGGGTTACTGAAGCTTTCTTT
CASSLDRVTEAFF
>11|.|TRBV7-2|TRBJ2-7|.
TGTGCCAGCAGCCCGTACTACGAGCAGTACTTC
CASSPYYEQYF
>13|.|TRBV7-2|TRBJ2-3|.
TGTGCCAGCAGCTTACCATCGGCAGATACGCAGTATTTT
CASSLPSADTQYF
>15|.|TRBV28|TRBJ1-4|.
TGTGCCAGCAGTTTGGTACAGAATAGGGGTGAAAAACTGTTTTTT
CASSLVQNRGEKLFF